These 29 T cell receptor beta chains were sequenced from one sample in a study of blood T cell repertoires in COVID-19. Clones were sequenced by immunoSEQ multiplex PCR, and TCRdb holds only the in-frame ones, with some missing. The sample lists roughly 200,000 clones, about 82% occurring once. Sequenced input: PBMCs or T cells enriched from blood (not recorded which). These receptors were obtained from a man aged 40-50 years with acute COVID-19.

The V call is TRBV19, the J call TRBJ1-1; D is possibly TRBD1 (5 bases). Trimming took off 3 bases at V and 4 bases at J, with 18 bases between the two ends. The CDR3 is 16 residues long. Germline values: CDR1 LNHDA, CDR2 SQIVND (reference sequence). Here the CDR3 DNA reads TGTGCCAGTAGTATCCCGCCGCTGGGGGGAGGCACTGAAGCTTTCTTT. Residues: CASSIPPLGGGTEAFF.

The gene calls are TRBV19 and TRBJ1-2; 7 bases line up with TRBD1. Trimming removed 5 bases from V and 4 bases from J; junction bases left unmatched: 4. Germline loops: CDR1 LNHDA, CDR2 SQIVND (reference sequence). The CDR3 sequence is 13 residues long. CDR3 region: CASSSGQTYGYTF. CDR3 nucleotides: TGTGCCAGTAGTTCGGGACAGACCTATGGCTACACCTTC.

This clone has just a few counts. The chain joins TRBV4-2 to TRBJ2-2, with 9 bases fitting TRBD2. The CDR3 extends over 16 amino acids. Germline values: CDR1 LGHNA, CDR2 YNFKEQ. With V trimmed by 1 base and J by 5 bases, 5 bases remained unmatched. This CDR3 is CASSQGWREGTGELFF. The CDR3 nucleotides are TGTGCCAGCAGCCAAGGGTGGCGGGAGGGGACCGGGGAGCTGTTTTTT.

This chain joins TRBV11-2 and TRBJ2-7; the D is unclear. This CDR3 region has 15 residues. V lost 1 base to trimming and J lost 0 bases, with 10 bases between them. CDR1 SGHAT and CDR2 FQNNGV come from the germline V gene. CDR3 protein: CASSLVGLSSYEQYF. The DNA of the CDR3 is TGTGCCAGCAGCTTAGTGGGCTTATCCTCCTACGAGCAGTACTTC.

This chain joins TRBV20-1 and TRBJ2-1, with D possibly being TRBD2 (6 bases). This CDR3 contains 11 residues. Germline lookup yields CDR1 DFQATT and CDR2 SNEGSKA (reference sequence). V lost 1 base, J lost 10 bases, and 8 bases lay in between. The CDR3 DNA reads as TGCAGTGCTAGAGCGGACTACGAGCAGTTCTTC. Encoded protein: CSARADYEQFF.

The chain carries TRBV28 and TRBJ1-2; 9 bases line up with TRBD1. The length of the CDR3 is 15 residues. V lost 8 bases to trimming and J lost 8 bases; unmatched junction nucleotides: 15. Germline V gene sequence: CDR1 MDHEN, CDR2 SYDVKM. In DNA form, the CDR3 reads TGTGCCAGCCGCTCATCAGATAAAACAGGGGGCGGCTACACCTTC. Translated, it gives CASRSSDKTGGGYTF.

The chain joins TRBV3-1 (or the pseudogene TRBV3-2) to TRBJ1-5, with D maybe TRBD1 (5 bases). The CDR3 consists of 14 residues. CDR1 is LGHDT, CDR2 YNNKEL, per germline (reference sequence). V dropped 8 bases and J dropped 5 bases, with 16 bases sitting between them. CDR3 nucleotide sequence: TGTGCCAGCGGAACAGTGGGAGGGGATCAGCCCCAGCATTTT. This encodes CASGTVGGDQPQHF.

This clone was counted between two and nine times. V is TRBV9 and J is TRBJ1-3; no firm D call. V was clipped by 5 bases and J by 2 bases, with 11 bases between them. The germline CDR1 and CDR2 sequences are SGDLS and YYNGEE. The CDR3 extends over 14 amino acids. The CDR3: CASSTASTGNTIYF. The CDR3 nucleotides read TGTGCCAGCAGTACCGCAAGCACTGGAAACACCATATATTTT.

This clone showed up just a few times. The chain links TRBV13 to TRBJ2-7; D is perhaps TRBD1 (6 bases). CDR1 is PRHDT and CDR2 is FYEKMQ in the germline V gene (reference sequence). CDR3 length equals 12 residues. Trimming removed 8 bases at V and 0 bases at J, with 8 bases between. CDR3 bases: TGTGCCAGCGGCAGGGGCTCCTACGAGCAGTACTTC. Encoded protein: CASGRGSYEQYF.

The gene calls are TRBV3-1 (or the pseudogene TRBV3-2) and TRBJ2-1; 9 positions agree with TRBD2. J lost 7 bases, V lost 5 bases, and 12 bases had no gene match. Per germline, CDR1 LGHDT and CDR2 YNNKEL (reference sequence). There are 16 residues in the CDR3. CDR3 region: CASSDIPGLARNEQFF. The CDR3 DNA sequence: TGTGCCAGCAGCGATATCCCCGGACTAGCGCGGAATGAGCAGTTCTTC.

The chain joins TRBV11-3 to TRBJ2-1; 8 bases line up with TRBD2. Per germline, CDR1 SGHNT and CDR2 YENEEA. V was pared by 5 bases and J by 7 bases, with 16 bases of the junction left unmatched. The CDR3 runs to 17 residues. CDR3 nucleotide sequence: TGTGCCAGCAGCCCAACTAGCGGAGAGCGGATGCGTAATGAGCAGTTCTTC. This encodes CASSPTSGERMRNEQFF. Variable domain in full (rest from reference TRBV11-3 and TRBJ2-1): EAGVVQSPRYKIIEKKQPVAFWCNPISGHNTLYWYLQNLGQGPELLIRYENEEAVDDSQLPKDRFSAERLKGVDSTLKIQPAELGDSAVYLCASSPTSGERMRNEQFFGPGTRLTVL.

Turning to this clone: The junction does not match germline at one end; this may be a read error. The chain recombines TRBV12-3 or TRBV12-4 with TRBJ1-5, with no clear D. The CDR3 has 13 amino acids. DNA of the CDR3: TGTGCCAGCAGTTTCCCTTTTCTGACAAGAAGGTATTTT. Its protein is CASSFPFLTRRYF.

The chain has TRBV7-8 and TRBJ1-1; D unresolved. CDR1 is SGHVS, CDR2 FQNEAQ, per germline. This CDR3 contains 13 residues. V dropped 2 bases and J dropped 4 bases, with 8 bases sitting between them. CDR3 coding DNA: TGTGCCAGCAGCTTACAGAGGAGCACTGAAGCTTTCTTT. Translating gives CASSLQRSTEAFF.

In regard to this clone: This CDR3 is also generated by other DNA sequences in the sample. J is TRBJ2-5 and V is TRBV6-5, with TRBD2 matching 12 bases. Per germline, CDR1 MNHEY and CDR2 SVGAGI. V lost 0 bases, J lost 1 base, and 0 bases stayed unmatched. The CDR3 runs 16 residues. The CDR3 DNA sequence: TGTGCCAGCAGTTACTCACTAGCGGGAGGCCAAGAGACCCAGTACTTC. This gives the protein CASSYSLAGGQETQYF.

V is TRBV27 and J is TRBJ2-3; tentative D call: TRBD1 (6 bases). CDR1 is MNHEY, CDR2 SMNVEV, per germline (reference sequence). This CDR3 has 13 residues. Trimming cost V 8 bases and J 4 bases, with 13 bases left between them. This chain's CDR3 is CASRSGAPDTQYF. CDR3 DNA sequence: TGTGCCAGCCGTTCAGGGGCCCCAGATACGCAGTATTTT.

The chain employs TRBV2 and TRBJ2-5; 7 bases agree with TRBD1. The V gene's germline CDR1 is SNHLY and CDR2 FYNNEI. This CDR3 has 15 amino acids. Losses at the gene ends were 8 bases for V and 2 bases for J; bases not matched to a gene: 11. In DNA, the CDR3 is TGTGCCAGCTCCGCTCCCGGGGACAGACAAGAGACCCAGTACTTC. This sequence encodes CASSAPGDRQETQYF.

The chain has TRBV5-1 and TRBJ2-7, with D maybe TRBD1 (6 bases). This CDR3 is 14 amino acids long. The V and J ends lost 0 bases and 5 bases respectively, with 12 bases between them. CDR1 SGHRS and CDR2 YFSETQ come from the germline V gene. CDR3: CASSLAAGDHEQYF. CDR3 coding DNA: TGCGCCAGCAGCTTGGCCGCAGGGGACCACGAGCAGTACTTC.

Regarding this clone: The DNA is omitted, as the CDR3 cannot be located on it reliably, and the CDR3 follows TCRdb's listing. The sample contains more than one DNA sequence encoding this CDR3. The genes are TRBV29-1 and TRBJ2-5; the table's D call of TRBD2 was not tested on the DNA. Germline V lookup: CDR1 SQVTM, CDR2 ANQGSEA. The CDR3 is 12 amino acids in total, end residues counted. CDR3 loop: CSVGPGGETQYF.

CDR3 protein: CASTLTAGSTEAFF. The CDR3 bases are TGTGCCAGCACCCTCACCGCGGGCTCCACTGAAGCTTTCTTT. This chain uses TRBV6-5 with TRBJ1-1, with D unclear. This CDR3 is 14 amino acids long. Trimming removed 7 bases at V and 4 bases at J, with 16 bases between. The V gene's germline CDR1 is MNHEY and CDR2 SVGAGI.

This chain connects TRBV7-3 to TRBJ2-6; D not certain. The CDR3 has 15 amino acids. Germline CDR1 and CDR2: SGHTA and FQGTGA. V was cut by 5 bases and J by 4 bases, with 12 bases left in between. The DNA of the CDR3 is TGTGCCAGCAGCCAAACCTATGTGGGGGCCAACGTCCTGACTTTC. Translating it yields CASSQTYVGANVLTF.

The chain couples TRBV27 to TRBJ2-3, with a weak D call TRBD1 (5 bases). From germline, CDR1 is MNHEY and CDR2 SMNVEV (reference sequence). Trimming took 3 bases from V and 1 from J, leaving 8 bases between them. The CDR3 sequence is 14 residues long. The DNA for the CDR3 is TGTGCCAGCAGTTTCAGCAGGGGCACAGATACGCAGTATTTT. Its translation: CASSFSRGTDTQYF.

The genes are TRBV5-6 and TRBJ2-7, with TRBD2 as a possible D gene (5 bases). The V end was cut by 6 bases, the J end by 3 bases, with 7 bases between. Germline CDR1 SGHDT, CDR2 YYEEEE. This CDR3 spans 11 amino acids. CDR3 sequence (DNA): TGTGCCAGCACCGACTACTACGAGCAGTACTTC. Amino acid sequence: CASTDYYEQYF. Together with reference TRBV5-6 and TRBJ2-7, the CDR3 gives the full variable domain: DAGVTQSPTHLIKTRGQQVTLRCSPKSGHDTVSWYQQALGQGPQFIFQYYEEEERQRGNFPDRFSGHQFPNYSSELNVNALLLGDSALYLCASTDYYEQYFGPGTRLTVT.

The chain couples TRBV5-1 to TRBJ2-7; D might be TRBD1 (6 bases). V dropped 4 bases and J dropped 3 bases, with 17 bases sitting between them. CDR1 SGHRS and CDR2 YFSETQ come from the germline V gene. This CDR3 is built from 15 residues. The CDR3 protein is CASSTATGAYYEQYF. The DNA for the CDR3 is TGCGCCAGCAGCACCGCGACAGGAGCTTACTACGAGCAGTACTTC.

The V and J genes are TRBV18 and TRBJ1-2; D not resolved. CDR3 size: 13 residues. Deletions cut 3 bases from V and 3 bases from J, with 8 bases between. Looked up from germline, CDR1 is KGHSH and CDR2 is LQKENI. The CDR3 here is CASSPLEDYGYTF. CDR3 nucleotides: TGTGCCAGCTCACCCCTGGAGGACTATGGCTACACCTTC.

V gene TRBV27 combines with J gene TRBJ1-4, with 10 bases fitting TRBD1. The length of the CDR3 is 15 residues. Trimming took 8 bases from V and 8 from J; bases not matched to a gene: 11. Germline CDR1 MNHEY, CDR2 SMNVEV (reference sequence). The CDR3 sequence: CASALIKTGGEKLFF. CDR3 DNA: TGTGCCAGCGCCCTAATTAAGACAGGGGGCGAAAAACTGTTTTTT.

This chain connects TRBV13 to TRBJ2-2, with 7 nucleotides matching TRBD1. The CDR3 has 15 amino acids. Losses at the gene ends were 10 bases for V and 4 bases for J; bases not matched to a gene: 12. CDR1 and CDR2 from the germline V gene are PRHDT and FYEKMQ (reference sequence). The chain's CDR3 is CATPSPGQTTGELFF. The CDR3, as DNA: TGTGCCACTCCCTCACCGGGACAGACCACCGGGGAGCTGTTTTTT.

The chain recombines TRBV5-1 with TRBJ1-2, with D uncertain. Trimming left V 0 bases short and J 1 base short, with 7 bases between. Germline V lookup: CDR1 SGHRS, CDR2 YFSETQ. The CDR3 is 14 residues long. CDR3 amino acids: CASSLERVNYGYTF. CDR3 DNA: TGCGCCAGCAGCTTGGAACGGGTTAACTATGGCTACACCTTC.

This clone has a handful of counts. This rearrangement joins TRBV3-1 (or the pseudogene TRBV3-2) to TRBJ2-3; 8 bases match TRBD2. V gave up 10 bases and J gave up 7 bases; unmatched junction bases: 7. The CDR3 spans 12 residues. Germline values: CDR1 LGHDT, CDR2 YNNKEL (reference sequence). The CDR3 DNA follows: TGTGCCACCTTCGGGGGGGGGAATACGCAGTATTTT. It translates to CATFGGGNTQYF.

This rearrangement joins TRBV9 to TRBJ1-1, with D perhaps matching TRBD1 (5 bases). CDR3 length equals 15 residues. Germline lookup yields CDR1 SGDLS and CDR2 YYNGEE. Trimming left V 0 bases short and J 2 bases short, with 11 bases between. The CDR3 DNA sequence: TGTGCCAGCAGCGTAGTGTCCCAGGGTAACACTGAAGCTTTCTTT. Translation: CASSVVSQGNTEAFF.